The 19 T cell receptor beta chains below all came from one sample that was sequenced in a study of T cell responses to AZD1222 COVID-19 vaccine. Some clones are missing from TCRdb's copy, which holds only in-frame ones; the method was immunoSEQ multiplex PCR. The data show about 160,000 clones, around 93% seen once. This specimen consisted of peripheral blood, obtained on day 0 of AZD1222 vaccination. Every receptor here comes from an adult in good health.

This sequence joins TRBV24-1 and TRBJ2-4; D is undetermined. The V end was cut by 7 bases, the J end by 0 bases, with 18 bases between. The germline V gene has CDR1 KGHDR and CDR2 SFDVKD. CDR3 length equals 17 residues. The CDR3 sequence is CATRAISKRLAKNIQYF. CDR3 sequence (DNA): TGTGCCACCAGGGCGATCTCCAAGAGATTAGCCAAAAACATTCAGTACTTC.

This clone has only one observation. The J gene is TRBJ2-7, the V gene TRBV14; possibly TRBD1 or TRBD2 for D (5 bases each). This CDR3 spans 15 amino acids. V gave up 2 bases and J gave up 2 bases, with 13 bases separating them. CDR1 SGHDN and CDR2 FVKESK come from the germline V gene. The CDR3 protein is CASSQKGQGAYEQYF. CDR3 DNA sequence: TGTGCCAGCAGCCAAAAAGGGCAGGGAGCCTACGAGCAGTACTTC.

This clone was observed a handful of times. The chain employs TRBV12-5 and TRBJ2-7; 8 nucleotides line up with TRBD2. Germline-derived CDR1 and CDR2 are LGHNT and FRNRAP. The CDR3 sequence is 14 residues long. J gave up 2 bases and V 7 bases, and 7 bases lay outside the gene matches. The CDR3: CASVAGGLTYEQYF. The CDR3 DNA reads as TGTGCTAGTGTCGCGGGGGGTCTTACCTACGAGCAGTACTTC.

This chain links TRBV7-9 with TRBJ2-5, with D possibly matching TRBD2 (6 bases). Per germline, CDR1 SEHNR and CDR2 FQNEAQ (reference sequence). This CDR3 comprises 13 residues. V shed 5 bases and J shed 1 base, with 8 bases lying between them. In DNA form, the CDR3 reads TGTGCCAGCAGCCTCGGGGGCCAAGAGACCCAGTACTTC. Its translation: CASSLGGQETQYF. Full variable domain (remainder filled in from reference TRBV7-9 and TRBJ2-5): DTGVSQNPRHKITKRGQNVTFRCDPISEHNRLYWYRQTLGQGPEFLTYFQNEAQLEKSRLLSDRFSAERPKGSFSTLEIQRTEQGDSAMYLCASSLGGQETQYFGPGTRLLVL.

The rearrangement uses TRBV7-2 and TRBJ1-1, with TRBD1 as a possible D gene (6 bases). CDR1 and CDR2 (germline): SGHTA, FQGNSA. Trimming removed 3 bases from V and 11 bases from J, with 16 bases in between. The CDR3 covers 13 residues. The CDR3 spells CASSFGLQGWAFF. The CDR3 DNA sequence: TGTGCCAGCAGCTTTGGGTTACAGGGTTGGGCTTTCTTT. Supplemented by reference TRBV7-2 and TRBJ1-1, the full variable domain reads GAGVSQSPSNKVTEKGKDVELRCDPISGHTALYWYRQSLGQGLEFLIYFQGNSAPDKSGLPSDRFSAERTGGSVSTLTIQRTQQEDSAVYLCASSFGLQGWAFFGQGTRLTVV.

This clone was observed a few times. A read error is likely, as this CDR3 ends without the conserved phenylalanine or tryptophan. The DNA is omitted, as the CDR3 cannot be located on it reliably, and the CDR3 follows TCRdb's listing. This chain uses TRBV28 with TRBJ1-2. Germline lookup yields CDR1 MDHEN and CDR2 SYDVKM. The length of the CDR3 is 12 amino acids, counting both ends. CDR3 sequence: CASNHRGDSTFI.

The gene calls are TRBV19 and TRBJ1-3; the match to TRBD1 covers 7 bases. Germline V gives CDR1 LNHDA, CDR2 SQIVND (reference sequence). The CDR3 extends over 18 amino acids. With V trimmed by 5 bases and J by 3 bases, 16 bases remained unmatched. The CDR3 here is CASSAPGQGGFIGNTIYF. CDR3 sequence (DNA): TGTGCCAGTAGTGCCCCTGGCCAGGGGGGCTTTATTGGAAACACCATATATTTT.

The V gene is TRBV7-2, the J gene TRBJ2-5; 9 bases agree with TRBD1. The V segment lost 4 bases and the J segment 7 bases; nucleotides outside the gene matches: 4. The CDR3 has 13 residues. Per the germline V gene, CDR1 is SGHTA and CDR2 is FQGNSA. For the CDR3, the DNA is TGTGCCAGCAGCTCAGACAGGGGGGGGACCCAGTACTTC. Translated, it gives CASSSDRGGTQYF. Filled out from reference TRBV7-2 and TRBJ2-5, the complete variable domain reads GAGVSQSPSNKVTEKGKDVELRCDPISGHTALYWYRQSLGQGLEFLIYFQGNSAPDKSGLPSDRFSAERTGGSVSTLTIQRTQQEDSAVYLCASSSDRGGTQYFGPGTRLLVL.

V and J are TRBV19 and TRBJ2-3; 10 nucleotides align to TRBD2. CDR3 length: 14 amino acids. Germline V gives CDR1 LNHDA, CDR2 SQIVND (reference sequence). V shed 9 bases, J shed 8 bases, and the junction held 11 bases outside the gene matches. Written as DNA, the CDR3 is TGTGCCAGCGCCACTAGCGGGGCACAGGGTACGCAGTATTTT. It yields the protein CASATSGAQGTQYF.

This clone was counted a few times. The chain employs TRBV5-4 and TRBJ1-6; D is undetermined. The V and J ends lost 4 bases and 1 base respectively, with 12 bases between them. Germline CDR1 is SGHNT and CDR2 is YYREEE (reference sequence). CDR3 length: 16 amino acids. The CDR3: CASSTPTPSYNSPLHF. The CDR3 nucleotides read TGTGCCAGCAGCACGCCGACACCGTCCTATAATTCACCCCTCCACTTT. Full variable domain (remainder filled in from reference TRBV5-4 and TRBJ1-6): ETGVTQSPTHLIKTRGQQVTLRCSSQSGHNTVSWYQQALGQGPQFIFQYYREEENGRGNFPPRFSGLQFPNYSSELNVNALELDDSALYLCASSTPTPSYNSPLHFGNGTRLTVT.

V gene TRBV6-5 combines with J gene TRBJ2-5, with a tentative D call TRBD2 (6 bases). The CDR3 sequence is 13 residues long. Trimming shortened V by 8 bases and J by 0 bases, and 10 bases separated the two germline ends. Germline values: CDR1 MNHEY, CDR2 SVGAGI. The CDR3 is CASREFYQETQYF. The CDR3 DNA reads TGTGCCAGCCGGGAGTTTTACCAAGAGACCCAGTACTTC.

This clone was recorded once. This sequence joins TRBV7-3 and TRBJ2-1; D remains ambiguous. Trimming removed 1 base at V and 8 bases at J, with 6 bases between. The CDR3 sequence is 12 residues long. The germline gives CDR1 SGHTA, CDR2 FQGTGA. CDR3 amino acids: CASSLSGYEQFF. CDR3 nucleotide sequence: TGTGCCAGCAGCTTAAGTGGGTATGAGCAGTTCTTC.

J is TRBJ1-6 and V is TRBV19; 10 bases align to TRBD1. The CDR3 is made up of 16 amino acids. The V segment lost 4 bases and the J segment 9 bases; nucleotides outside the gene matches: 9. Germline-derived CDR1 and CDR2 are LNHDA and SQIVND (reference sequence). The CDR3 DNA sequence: TGTGCCAGTAGTACCGCGAGGACAGGGGGTAGTTCACCCCTCCACTTT. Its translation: CASSTARTGGSSPLHF.

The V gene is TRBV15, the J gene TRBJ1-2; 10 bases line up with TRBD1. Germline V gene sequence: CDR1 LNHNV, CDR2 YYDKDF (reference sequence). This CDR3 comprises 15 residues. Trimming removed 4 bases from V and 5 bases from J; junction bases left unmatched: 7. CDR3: CATSTRQGAYYGYTF. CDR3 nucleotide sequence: TGTGCCACCAGCACCAGACAGGGGGCTTATTATGGCTACACCTTC.

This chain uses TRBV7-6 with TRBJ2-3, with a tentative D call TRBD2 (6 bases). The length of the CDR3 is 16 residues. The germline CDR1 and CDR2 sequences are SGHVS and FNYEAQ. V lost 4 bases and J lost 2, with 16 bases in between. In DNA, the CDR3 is TGTGCCAGCAGCTCGAGGTGGAGGAGGGACACAGATACGCAGTATTTT. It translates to CASSSRWRRDTDTQYF.

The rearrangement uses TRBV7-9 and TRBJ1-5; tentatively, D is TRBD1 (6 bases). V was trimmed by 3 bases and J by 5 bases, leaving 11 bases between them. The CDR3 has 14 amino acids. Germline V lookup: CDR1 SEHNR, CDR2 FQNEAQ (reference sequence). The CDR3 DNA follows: TGTGCCAGCAGCTTTGGGGGGGGCGATCAGCCCCAGCATTTT. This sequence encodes CASSFGGGDQPQHF.

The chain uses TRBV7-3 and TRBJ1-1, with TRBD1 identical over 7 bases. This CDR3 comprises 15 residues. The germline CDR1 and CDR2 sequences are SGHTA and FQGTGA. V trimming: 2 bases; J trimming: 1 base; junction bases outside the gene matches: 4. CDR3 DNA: TGTGCCAGCAGCTTATATACAGGGGAGAACACTGAAGCTTTCTTT. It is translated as CASSLYTGENTEAFF.

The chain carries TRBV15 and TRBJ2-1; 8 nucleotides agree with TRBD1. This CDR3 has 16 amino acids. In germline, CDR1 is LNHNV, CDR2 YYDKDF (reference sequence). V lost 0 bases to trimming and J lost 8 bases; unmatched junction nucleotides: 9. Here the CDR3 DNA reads TGTGCCACCAGCAGAGATCGGCAGGGGGCGCGGGATGAGCAGTTCTTC. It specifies CATSRDRQGARDEQFF.

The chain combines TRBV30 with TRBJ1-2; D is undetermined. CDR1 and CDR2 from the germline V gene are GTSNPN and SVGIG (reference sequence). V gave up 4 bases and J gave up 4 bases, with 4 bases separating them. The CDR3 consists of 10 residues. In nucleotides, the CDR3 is TGTGCCTGGAAAGCCTATGGCTACACCTTC. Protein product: CAWKAYGYTF. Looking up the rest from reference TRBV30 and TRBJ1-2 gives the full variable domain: SQTIHQWPATLVQPVGSPLSLECTVEGTSNPNLYWYRQAAGRGLQLLFYSVGIGQISSEVPQNLSASRPQDRQFILSSKKLLLSDSGFYLCAWKAYGYTFGSGTRLTVV.